The clone carrying this TCR beta chain was observed at least ten times. What it binds is not known. TCRdb fed the RT-PCR reads into MiXCR, producing one record per CDR3 protein. Here the sample spans over 650,000 distinct CDR3 sequences, around 20% being singletons. These data are taken from a study of response to subunit inactivated influenza vaccine. Points from the study as a whole: The authors suggested that few new T cells are recruited per seasonal influenza vaccination.

Germline V lookup: CDR1 SGHVS, CDR2 FQNEAQ. The CDR3 consists of 17 residues. Trimming took off 0 bases at V and 0 bases at J, with 9 bases between the two ends. This receptor was taken from a man aged 50 or older who received an inactivated influenza vaccine. The sample was PBMCs from blood, taken less than 6 days after vaccination. The chain links TRBV7-8 to TRBJ2-6, with D unclear. The CDR3 sequence is CASSLARRSSGANVLTF. The DNA of the CDR3 is TGTGCCAGCAGCTTAGCCCGCAGGAGCTCTGGGGCCAACGTCCTGACTTTC.